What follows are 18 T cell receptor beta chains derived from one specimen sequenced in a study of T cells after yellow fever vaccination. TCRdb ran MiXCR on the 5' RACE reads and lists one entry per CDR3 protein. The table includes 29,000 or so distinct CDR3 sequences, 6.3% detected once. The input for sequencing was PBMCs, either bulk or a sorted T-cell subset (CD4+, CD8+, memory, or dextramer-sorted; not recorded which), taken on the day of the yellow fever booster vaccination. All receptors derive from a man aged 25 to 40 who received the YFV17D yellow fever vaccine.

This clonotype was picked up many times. CDR3 bases: TGCAGTGCTAGCGGTGACAGGGGGCTTTCCAAAAACATTCAGTACTTC. Translation: CSASGDRGLSKNIQYF. The gene calls are TRBV20-1 and TRBJ2-4; 10 bases align to TRBD1. The V segment lost 3 bases and the J segment 2 bases; nucleotides outside the gene matches: 7. CDR3 size: 16 residues. The germline V gene encodes CDR1 DFQATT and CDR2 SNEGSKA (reference sequence).

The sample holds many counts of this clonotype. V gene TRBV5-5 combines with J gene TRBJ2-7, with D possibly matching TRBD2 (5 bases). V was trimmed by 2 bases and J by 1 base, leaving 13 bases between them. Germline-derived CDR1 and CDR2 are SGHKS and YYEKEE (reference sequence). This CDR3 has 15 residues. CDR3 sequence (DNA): TGTGCCAGCAGCTTCTCAGTTACTAGGTCCTACGAGCAGTACTTC. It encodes CASSFSVTRSYEQYF.

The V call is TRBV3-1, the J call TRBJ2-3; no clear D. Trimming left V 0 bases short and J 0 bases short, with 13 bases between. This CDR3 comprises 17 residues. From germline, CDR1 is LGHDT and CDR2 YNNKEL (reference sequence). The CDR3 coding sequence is TGTGCCAGCAGCCAAGATATGCAAGCACCCAGCACAGATACGCAGTATTTT. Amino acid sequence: CASSQDMQAPSTDTQYF.

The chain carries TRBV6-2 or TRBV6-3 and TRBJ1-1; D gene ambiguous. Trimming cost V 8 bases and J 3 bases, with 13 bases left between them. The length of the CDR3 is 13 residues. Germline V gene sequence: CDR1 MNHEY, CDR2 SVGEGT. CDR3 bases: TGTGCCAGCGATCTAGGGTGGGACACTGAAGCTTTCTTT. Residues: CASDLGWDTEAFF.

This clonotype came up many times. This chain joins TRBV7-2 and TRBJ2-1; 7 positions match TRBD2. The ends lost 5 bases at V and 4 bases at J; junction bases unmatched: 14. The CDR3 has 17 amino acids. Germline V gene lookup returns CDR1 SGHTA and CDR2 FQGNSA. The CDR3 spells CASSPPWASGGYNEQFF. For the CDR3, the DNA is TGTGCCAGCAGCCCCCCTTGGGCTAGCGGTGGATACAATGAGCAGTTCTTC.

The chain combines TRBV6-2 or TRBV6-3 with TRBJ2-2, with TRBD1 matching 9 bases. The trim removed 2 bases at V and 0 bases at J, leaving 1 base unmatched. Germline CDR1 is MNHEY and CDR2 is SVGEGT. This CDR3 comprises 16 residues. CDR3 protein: CASSYRQGANTGELFF. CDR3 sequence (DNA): TGTGCCAGCAGTTACAGACAGGGGGCGAACACCGGGGAGCTGTTTTTT.

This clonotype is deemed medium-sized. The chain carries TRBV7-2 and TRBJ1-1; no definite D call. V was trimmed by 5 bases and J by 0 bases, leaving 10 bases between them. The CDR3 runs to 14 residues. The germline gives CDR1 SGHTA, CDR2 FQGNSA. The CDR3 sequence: CASSVADLNTEAFF. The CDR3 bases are TGTGCCAGCAGCGTCGCAGACCTGAACACTGAAGCTTTCTTT.

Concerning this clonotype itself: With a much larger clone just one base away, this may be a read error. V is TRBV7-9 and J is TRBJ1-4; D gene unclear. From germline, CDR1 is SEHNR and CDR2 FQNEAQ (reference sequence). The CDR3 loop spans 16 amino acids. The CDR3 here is CVSSSDGGLTNEKLFF. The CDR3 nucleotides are TGTGTCAGCAGCTCCGACGGCGGCCTGACTAATGAAAAACTGTTTTTT. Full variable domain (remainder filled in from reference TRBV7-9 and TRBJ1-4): DTGVSQNPRHKITKRGQNVTFRCDPISEHNRLYWYRQTLGQGPEFLTYFQNEAQLEKSRLLSDRFSAERPKGSFSTLEIQRTEQGDSAMYLCVSSSDGGLTNEKLFFGSGTQLSVL.

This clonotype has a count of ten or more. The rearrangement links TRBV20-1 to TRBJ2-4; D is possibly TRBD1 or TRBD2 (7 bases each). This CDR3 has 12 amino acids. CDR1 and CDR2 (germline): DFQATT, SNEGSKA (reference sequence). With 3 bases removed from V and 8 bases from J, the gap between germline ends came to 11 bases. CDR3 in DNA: TGCAGTGCTAGCTCAGGGGGGGACATTCAGTACTTC. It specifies CSASSGGDIQYF.

The CDR3 reads CASSSSTGGANVLTF. The CDR3 DNA reads TGTGCCAGCAGCTCCTCGACGGGCGGGGCCAACGTCCTGACTTTC. This chain links TRBV7-2 with TRBJ2-6; the D is unclear. V lost 4 bases, J lost 4 bases, and 11 bases lay in between. The CDR3 is made up of 15 amino acids. Germline V lookup: CDR1 SGHTA, CDR2 FQGNSA. Drawing the rest from reference TRBV7-2 and TRBJ2-6, the complete variable domain is GAGVSQSPSNKVTEKGKDVELRCDPISGHTALYWYRQSLGQGLEFLIYFQGNSAPDKSGLPSDRFSAERTGGSVSTLTIQRTQQEDSAVYLCASSSSTGGANVLTFGAGSRLTVL.

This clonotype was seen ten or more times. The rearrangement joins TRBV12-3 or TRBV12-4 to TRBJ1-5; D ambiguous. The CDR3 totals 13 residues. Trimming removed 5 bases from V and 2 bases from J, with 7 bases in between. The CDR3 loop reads CASSPAGNQPQHF. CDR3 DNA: TGTGCCAGCAGTCCAGCGGGCAATCAGCCCCAGCATTTT.

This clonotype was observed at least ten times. The CDR3, as DNA: TGTGCCAGCACCATAGGGACACCTGCTCAGCCCCAGCATTTT. Translation gives CASTIGTPAQPQHF. The chain couples TRBV12-3 or TRBV12-4 to TRBJ1-5; weak D call: TRBD1 (6 bases). Between the trimmed V and J ends, which lost 7 bases and 6 bases, there was a span of 16 bases. CDR3 length: 14 residues.

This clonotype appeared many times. The CDR3 reads CASSLLAGGAGELFF. The CDR3 DNA reads TGTGCCAGCAGCCTCCTAGCGGGGGGGGCCGGGGAGCTGTTTTTT. The rearrangement uses TRBV7-8 and TRBJ2-2; TRBD2 aligns across 12 bases. The CDR3 sequence is 15 residues long. Trimming took 5 bases from V and 6 from J; bases not matched to a gene: 4. The germline gives CDR1 SGHVS, CDR2 FQNEAQ.

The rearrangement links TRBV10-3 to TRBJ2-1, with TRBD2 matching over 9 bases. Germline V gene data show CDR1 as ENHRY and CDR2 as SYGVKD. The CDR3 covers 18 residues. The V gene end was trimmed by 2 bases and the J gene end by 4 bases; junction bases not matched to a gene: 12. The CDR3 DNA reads TGTGCCATCAGTGAGCCTTACATTAGCGGGAGAAGTTACAATGAGCAGTTCTTC. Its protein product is CAISEPYISGRSYNEQFF.

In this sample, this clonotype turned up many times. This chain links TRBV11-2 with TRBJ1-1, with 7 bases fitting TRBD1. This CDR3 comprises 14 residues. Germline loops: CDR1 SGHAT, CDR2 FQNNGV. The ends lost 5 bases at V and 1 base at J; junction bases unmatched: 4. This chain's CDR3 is CASSMGQKNTEAFF. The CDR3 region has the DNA TGTGCCAGCAGCATGGGACAGAAGAACACTGAAGCTTTCTTT.

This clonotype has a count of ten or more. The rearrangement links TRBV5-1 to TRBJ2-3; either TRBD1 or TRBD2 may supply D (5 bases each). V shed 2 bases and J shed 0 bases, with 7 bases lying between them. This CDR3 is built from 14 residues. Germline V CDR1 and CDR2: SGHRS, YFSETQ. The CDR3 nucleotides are TGCGCCAGCAGCTTTGGGGGTAGCACAGATACGCAGTATTTT. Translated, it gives CASSFGGSTDTQYF. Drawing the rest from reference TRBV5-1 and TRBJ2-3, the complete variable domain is KAGVTQTPRYLIKTRGQQVTLSCSPISGHRSVSWYQQTPGQGLQFLFEYFSETQRNKGNFPGRFSGRQFSNSRSEMNVSTLELGDSALYLCASSFGGSTDTQYFGPGTRLTVL.

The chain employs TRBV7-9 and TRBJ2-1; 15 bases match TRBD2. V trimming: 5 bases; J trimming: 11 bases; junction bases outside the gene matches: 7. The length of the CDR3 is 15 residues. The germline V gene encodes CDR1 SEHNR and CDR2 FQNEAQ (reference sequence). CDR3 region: CASSPGTSGRSQQFF. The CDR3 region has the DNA TGTGCCAGCAGCCCCGGGACTAGCGGGAGGTCTCAGCAGTTCTTC.

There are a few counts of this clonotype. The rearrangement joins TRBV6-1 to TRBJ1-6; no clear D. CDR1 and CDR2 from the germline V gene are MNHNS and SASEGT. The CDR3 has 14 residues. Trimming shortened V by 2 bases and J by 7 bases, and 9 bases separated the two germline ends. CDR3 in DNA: TGTGCCAGCAGTGAATTCAGTGGCAATTCACCCCTCCACTTT. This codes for CASSEFSGNSPLHF.